This note documents a single TCR beta chain sequence. As yet, its antigen is unknown. This table comes from immunoSEQ multiplex PCR, and its TCRdb copy is limited to in-frame clones, with some not included. Of approximately 90,000 clones listed, nearly 90% are singletons. This sample is drawn from a study of T cell responses to AZD1222 COVID-19 vaccine. Study context: Second-dose schedules of about 4 or about 12 weeks were combined. Study results and caveats: Baseline seropositives among AZD1222 recipients totaled only five or six. Targeting of unmutated variant regions was reportedly seen in nearly half of spike-specific TCRs.

The CDR3 covers 14 residues. Germline V gene data show CDR1 as LNHDA and CDR2 as SQIVND (reference sequence). The V gene end was trimmed by 2 bases and the J gene end by 4 bases; junction bases not matched to a gene: 3. The TCR was taken from an adult in good health. V usage is TRBV19 and J usage is TRBJ1-2, with 8 bases identical to TRBD1. Source: peripheral blood, taken on day 0 of AZD1222 vaccination. As DNA, the CDR3 is TGTGCCAGTAGTATATCCGGGACAGGCTATGGCTACACCTTC. Amino acids: CASSISGTGYGYTF.